This TCR beta chain was retrieved from a study of spatial heterogeneity in lung cancer. Study at large: Matched bulk RNA-seq gave a T cell module score that correlated strongly with tumor-region TCR transcript counts.

This clonotype was detected ten times or more. Its antigen is still unknown. Time point meaning: sample taken at primary tumor resection. The study's findings and limits: It was found that expanded intratumoral alpha and beta TCR counts tracked tumor mutation counts.

Every cDNA TCR molecule received its own unique molecular identifier. TCRdb re-analysed the 5' RACE reads in MiXCR, keeping a single row per CDR3 protein. The sample holds around 21,000 distinct CDR3 sequences, approximately 3% seen once. The V gene's germline CDR1 is KGHDR and CDR2 SFDVKD. The CDR3 loop spans 13 amino acids. V was clipped by 4 bases and J by 4 bases, with 6 bases between them. The TCR originated in a male donor with early-stage non-small cell lung cancer. The gene calls are TRBV24-1 and TRBJ1-4; D gene unclear. Sequencing used lung tumor tissue, obtained at surgery. The CDR3 is CATSEIGNEKLFF. CDR3 in DNA: TGTGCCACCAGTGAAATCGGTAATGAAAAACTGTTTTTT.